Shown below are 25 T cell receptor beta chains from a single sample sequenced in a study of T cell repertoires in cytomegalovirus infection. TCRdb passed the reads through MiXCR, listing each CDR3 protein once. The repertoire holds around 100,000 distinct CDR3 sequences, with less than 25% as singletons. The sequenced sample was CD8+ T cells from PBMCs. These receptors were taken from a human donor in good health (CMV status not recorded). Some clones in this sample may be carry-over from other donors' samples.

A few counts support this clonotype. The V and J genes are TRBV7-9 and TRBJ2-5, with 12 bases that match TRBD2. Germline CDR1 SEHNR, CDR2 FQNEAQ (reference sequence). J was trimmed by 5 bases and V by 4 bases; bases with no gene match: 8. The CDR3 loop spans 16 amino acids. The CDR3 sequence is CASSSPRLAGDETQYF. For the CDR3, the DNA is TGTGCCAGCAGCTCCCCCAGACTAGCGGGAGATGAGACCCAGTACTTC.

The chain carries TRBV23-1 and TRBJ1-5; 8 nucleotides match TRBD1. TRBV23-1 is given ORF status, its function remaining uncertain. V was pared by 3 bases and J by 4 bases, with 8 bases of the junction left unmatched. This CDR3 has 16 amino acids. This chain's CDR3 is CASSHRDRGWNQPQHF. As DNA, the CDR3 is TGCGCCAGCAGTCACCGAGACAGGGGTTGGAATCAGCCCCAGCATTTT.

This rearrangement joins TRBV20-1 to TRBJ2-7; D is perhaps TRBD2 (6 bases). Germline V gene sequence: CDR1 DFQATT, CDR2 SNEGSKA (reference sequence). The V gene lost 0 bases and the J gene lost 0 bases, with 18 bases spanning the gap. This CDR3 region has 17 residues. CDR3 nucleotide sequence: TGCAGTGCTAGAGATGGGGTGCAGGGCGGGACCTCCTACGAGCAGTACTTC. This translates into CSARDGVQGGTSYEQYF.

This clonotype occurred many times. The CDR3 region has the DNA TGCAGCGTTTGGGGGACAGGGGTTGGTAATGAGCAGTTCTTC. It yields the protein CSVWGTGVGNEQFF. The J gene is TRBJ2-1, the V gene TRBV29-1; 10 nucleotides line up with TRBD1. The germline V gene encodes CDR1 SQVTM and CDR2 ANQGSEA. The V segment lost 5 bases and the J segment 7 bases; nucleotides outside the gene matches: 8. The CDR3 is 14 amino acids.

This chain joins TRBV28 and TRBJ2-7; the match to TRBD1 covers 8 bases. CDR3 length: 14 amino acids. Germline assignment: CDR1 MDHEN and CDR2 SYDVKM. V trimming: 3 bases; J trimming: 4 bases; junction bases outside the gene matches: 5. In DNA form, the CDR3 reads TGTGCCAGCAGTTTTCCAGGGGGCGCGTACGAGCAGTACTTC. Encoded protein: CASSFPGGAYEQYF.

Only a few counts were recorded for this clonotype. The chain uses TRBV11-2 and TRBJ2-3, with D perhaps TRBD2 (6 bases). CDR3 length equals 17 residues. In germline, CDR1 is SGHAT, CDR2 FQNNGV. Trimming removed 3 bases at V and 1 base at J, with 17 bases between. DNA for the CDR3: TGTGCCAGCAGCTTTAGGCCCGGGAGCGCCGGCACAGATACGCAGTATTTT. Translating it yields CASSFRPGSAGTDTQYF.

The chain carries TRBV11-2 and TRBJ2-5; D not resolved. Trimming took off 1 base at V and 4 bases at J, with 19 bases between the two ends. This CDR3 comprises 17 residues. From germline, CDR1 is SGHAT and CDR2 FQNNGV. CDR3 DNA sequence: TGTGCCAGCAGCTTAGTGGTTGGTGTGGCCTGGAGAGAGACCCAGTACTTC. Translating gives CASSLVVGVAWRETQYF.

CDR3 protein: CASSQVGNEQFF. The CDR3 nucleotides are TGCGCCAGCAGCCAAGTGGGGAATGAGCAGTTCTTC. This sequence joins TRBV4-3 and TRBJ2-1; no clear D gene. This CDR3 contains 12 residues. V was cut by 1 base and J by 7 bases, with 5 bases left in between. From germline, CDR1 is LGHNA and CDR2 YSLEER.

This clonotype was detected many times. The CDR3 loop reads CASSLTPTRTGRHLNTEAFF. As DNA, the CDR3 is TGTGCCAGCAGTTTAACCCCTACCCGGACAGGACGGCATTTGAACACTGAAGCTTTCTTT. The chain is built from TRBV12-3 or TRBV12-4 and TRBJ1-1; 7 nucleotides align to TRBD1. V lost 2 bases and J lost 0; bases outside the gene matches: 18. This CDR3 is 20 amino acids long.

The genes are TRBV27 and TRBJ2-7; TRBD2 matches 7 bases. The length of the CDR3 is 15 residues. In germline, CDR1 is MNHEY, CDR2 SMNVEV (reference sequence). Trimming took 3 bases from V and 5 from J; bases not matched to a gene: 10. CDR3: CASSFRREFVDEQYF. The CDR3 DNA sequence: TGTGCCAGCAGTTTTCGGCGGGAGTTTGTCGACGAGCAGTACTTC.

This clonotype was detected only a few times. This chain links TRBV12-3 or TRBV12-4 with TRBJ1-5; perhaps TRBD1 as D (5 bases). The ends were cut back, 3 bases at V and 4 bases at J, with 13 bases in the middle. This CDR3 region has 15 residues. CDR3 amino acids: CASSFQQGVNQPQHF. The CDR3 coding sequence is TGTGCCAGCAGTTTCCAGCAGGGAGTAAATCAGCCCCAGCATTTT.

The chain combines TRBV27 with TRBJ1-1; a weak D match, TRBD1 (5 bases). Trimming removed 5 bases from V and 5 bases from J, with 15 bases in between. The V gene's germline CDR1 is MNHEY and CDR2 SMNVEV (reference sequence). The CDR3 sequence is 14 residues long. The CDR3 coding sequence is TGTGCCAGCAGTCGACAAGGGGAGGGGACTGAAGCTTTCTTT. Translation gives CASSRQGEGTEAFF.

At least ten counts were recorded for this clonotype. The rearrangement joins TRBV28 to TRBJ2-1; TRBD2 agrees at 9 bases. V lost 6 bases, J lost 3 bases, and 6 bases stayed unmatched. The CDR3 has 15 amino acids. Germline V lookup: CDR1 MDHEN, CDR2 SYDVKM. The DNA of the CDR3 is TGTGCCAGCAGACCGAGCGGGGGGCTCTACAATGAGCAGTTCTTC. This translates into CASRPSGGLYNEQFF.

The gene calls are TRBV19 and TRBJ2-7, with TRBD1 matching 9 bases. Germline loops: CDR1 LNHDA, CDR2 SQIVND (reference sequence). Losses at the gene ends were 5 bases for V and 5 bases for J; bases not matched to a gene: 10. This CDR3 is 15 amino acids long. CDR3 amino acids: CASSSDRGLIDEQYF. CDR3 nucleotides: TGTGCCAGTAGTTCGGACAGGGGTTTGATCGACGAGCAGTACTTC.

This clonotype was observed many times. The rearrangement links TRBV10-3 to TRBJ2-1; 12 bases agree with TRBD2. J was trimmed by 7 bases and V by 6 bases; bases with no gene match: 4. CDR1 and CDR2 from the germline V gene are ENHRY and SYGVKD. The CDR3 is 14 amino acids. CDR3 region: CAISLAGGPNEQFF. As DNA, the CDR3 is TGTGCCATCAGCCTAGCGGGAGGGCCGAATGAGCAGTTCTTC.

This clonotype has a handful of counts. This chain uses TRBV6-4 with TRBJ2-5, with a weak D call TRBD1 (6 bases). Germline-derived CDR1 and CDR2 are MRHNA and SNTAGT. The CDR3 runs 14 residues. Trimming stripped 7 bases from V and 3 bases from J, with 15 bases between. CDR3 in DNA: TGTGCCAGCAAGAATCCGGGACACAAAGAGACCCAGTACTTC. It is translated as CASKNPGHKETQYF.

The rearrangement links TRBV7-9 to TRBJ2-1; D gene ambiguous. This CDR3 is 14 amino acids long. Trimming removed 2 bases at V and 1 base at J, with 6 bases between. CDR1 and CDR2 (germline): SEHNR, FQNEAQ (reference sequence). The CDR3 nucleotides are TGTGCCAGCAGCTTACCTAGGTCCTACAATGAGCAGTTCTTC. Protein sequence: CASSLPRSYNEQFF.

V gene TRBV12-3 or TRBV12-4 combines with J gene TRBJ2-1; 7 nucleotides agree with TRBD2. The V segment lost 3 bases and the J segment 4 bases; nucleotides outside the gene matches: 9. The CDR3 sequence is 16 residues long. CDR3 nucleotides: TGTGCCAGCAGTTTTCCTAGCGGCGCCATATACAATGAGCAGTTCTTC. Its translation is CASSFPSGAIYNEQFF.

This chain links TRBV29-1 with TRBJ2-2, with 8 bases identical to TRBD1. V lost 0 bases, J lost 2 bases, and 5 bases stayed unmatched. The CDR3 loop spans 16 amino acids. The germline V gene encodes CDR1 SQVTM and CDR2 ANQGSEA. In DNA, the CDR3 is TGCAGCGTTGAAGAAGAACAGGGGGACAACACCGGGGAGCTGTTTTTT. Translating it yields CSVEEEQGDNTGELFF.

This clonotype was counted ten times or more. The chain has TRBV7-2 and TRBJ2-5; 10 bases fit TRBD1. The CDR3 totals 14 residues. Trimming at V came to 5 bases and at J to 5 bases, leaving 5 bases not matched to a gene. Germline CDR1 is SGHTA and CDR2 is FQGNSA. CDR3 loop: CASSRDRGGETQYF. DNA of the CDR3: TGTGCCAGCAGCCGGGACAGGGGAGGGGAGACCCAGTACTTC.

The sample holds a few counts of this clonotype. The gene calls are TRBV5-6 and TRBJ2-5; maybe TRBD2 (6 bases). Trimming took 3 bases from V and 1 from J, leaving 19 bases between them. The CDR3 totals 17 residues. Looked up from germline, CDR1 is SGHDT and CDR2 is YYEEEE. CDR3 residues: CASSWGGSGMGQETQYF. The CDR3 DNA is TGTGCCAGCAGCTGGGGTGGTAGCGGTATGGGCCAAGAGACCCAGTACTTC. Based on the CDR3 plus reference TRBV5-6 and TRBJ2-5, the full variable domain is DAGVTQSPTHLIKTRGQQVTLRCSPKSGHDTVSWYQQALGQGPQFIFQYYEEEERQRGNFPDRFSGHQFPNYSSELNVNALLLGDSALYLCASSWGGSGMGQETQYFGPGTRLLVL.

This clonotype appeared many times. The chain is built from TRBV15 and TRBJ2-3; the D is unclear. V gave up 2 bases and J gave up 3 bases, with 6 bases separating them. This CDR3 has 13 residues. From germline, CDR1 is LNHNV and CDR2 YYDKDF (reference sequence). In DNA form, the CDR3 reads TGTGCCACCAGCAGACTTAGAACAGATACGCAGTATTTT. Amino acid sequence: CATSRLRTDTQYF.

This clonotype was found once. J is TRBJ1-2 and V is TRBV20-1, with D perhaps TRBD1 (6 bases). V was shortened by 6 bases and J by 4 bases, with 15 bases between the two germline ends. Germline lookup yields CDR1 DFQATT and CDR2 SNEGSKA (reference sequence). The CDR3 extends over 13 amino acids. The CDR3 region is CSAEGRGFYGYTF. As DNA, the CDR3 is TGCAGTGCGGAGGGAAGGGGGTTCTATGGCTACACCTTC.

This clonotype was recorded a few times. This sequence joins TRBV6-5 and TRBJ1-2, with a tentative D call TRBD1 (6 bases). Germline V gene data show CDR1 as MNHEY and CDR2 as SVGAGI. The CDR3 has 13 residues. Trimming left V 6 bases short and J 4 bases short, with 12 bases between. The CDR3 protein is CASRPGQFYGYTF. CDR3 sequence (DNA): TGTGCCAGCAGACCCGGACAGTTCTATGGCTACACCTTC.

The V and J genes are TRBV10-3 and TRBJ2-7, with D unresolved. From germline, CDR1 is ENHRY and CDR2 SYGVKD. The CDR3 length is 11 residues. V dropped 2 bases and J dropped 7 bases, with 6 bases sitting between them. The CDR3 DNA reads TGTGCCATCAGTGAGGGGTGGGAGCAGTACTTC. The encoded protein is CAISEGWEQYF.